The rows below give T cell receptor beta chains drawn from one sample of a study of monozygotic twins with cystic fibrosis. Repertoires were generated with immunoSEQ multiplex PCR, while TCRdb's copy carries only in-frame clones and drops some. The sample yields some 8,900 clones, 97% to 99% seen once. The sample was blood. The receptors originated from a girl under 10 years old with cystic fibrosis. Each CDR3 is given with its conserved first and last residue. Each record gives: J gene, V gene, D gene, CDR3 length, clone size, CDR3 protein, CDR3 DNA. D genes are given only for firm matches. Expanded clones get a size class; other rows say once, few or many, or leave the size out.

TRBJ2-7	TRBV13	.	15	.	CASSCPPGSGYEQYF	TGTGCCAGCAGCTGCCCCCCGGGTTCTGGGTACGAGCAGTACTTC
TRBJ1-3	TRBV28	.	14	.	CASSFRGAGNTIYF	TGTGCCAGCAGTTTTAGGGGGGCTGGAAACACCATATATTTT
TRBJ1-1	TRBV5-4	TRBD1	16	.	CASSRGQGDMNTEAFF	TGTGCCAGCAGCAGGGGACAGGGCGACATGAACACTGAAGCTTTCTTT
TRBJ2-3	TRBV7-3	TRBD2	15	once	CASSPSPGTTNTQYF	TGTGCCAGCAGCCCCTCTCCCGGGACTACTAATACGCAGTATTTT
TRBJ2-1	TRBV2	.	16	once	CASSEGRTAHYDEQFF	TGTGCCAGCAGTGAAGGGAGGACCGCCCACTATGATGAGCAGTTCTTC
TRBJ2-3	TRBV7-1	TRBD2	24	.	CASSSSGLAGLVGTSGSSGDTQYF	TGTGCCAGCAGCTCCTCGGGACTAGCGGGACTTGTGGGGACTAGCGGGAGTTCGGGAGATACGCAGTATTTT
TRBJ2-2	TRBV7-9	TRBD2	18	once	CASSLAPSGRAGSGELFF	TGTGCCAGCAGCTTAGCCCCTAGCGGGAGGGCCGGGTCCGGGGAGCTGTTTTTT
TRBJ2-2	TRBV11-3	.	15	.	CASSSGFLNTGELFF	TGTGCCAGCAGCTCTGGGTTTCTGAACACCGGGGAGCTGTTTTTT
TRBJ2-5	TRBV2	.	15	.	CASSEGGLSRETQYF	TGTGCCAGCAGTGAAGGGGGACTGTCAAGAGAGACCCAGTACTTC
TRBJ2-3	TRBV7-2	.	14	.	CASSLDRGTDTQYF	TGTGCCAGCAGCTTAGACCGGGGCACAGATACGCAGTATTTT
TRBJ1-3	TRBV7-9	TRBD1	17	once	CASSLAHTGQGRNTIYF	TGTGCCAGCAGCTTAGCGCACACTGGACAGGGGAGGAACACCATATATTTT
TRBJ2-3	TRBV7-2	.	12	.	CASSTSTDTQYF	TGTGCCAGCAGCACTAGCACAGATACGCAGTATTTT
TRBJ2-7	TRBV5-1	TRBD2	16	.	CASSPGVVAGIYEQYF	TGCGCCAGCAGCCCCGGTGTTGTAGCGGGAATTTACGAGCAGTACTTC
TRBJ2-7	TRBV4-1	.	16	.	CASRRVPGTGSYEQYF	TGCGCCAGCAGACGTGTCCCGGGCACGGGCTCCTACGAGCAGTACTTC
TRBJ2-1	TRBV11-2	.	15	.	CASSLVSGPNNEQFF	TGTGCCAGCAGCTTAGTTAGCGGACCTAACAATGAGCAGTTCTTC
TRBJ2-7	TRBV7-9	.	13	.	CASSFGVPYEQYF	TGTGCCAGCAGCTTCGGAGTCCCCTACGAGCAGTACTTC
TRBJ1-1	TRBV25-1	.	14	.	CASSETGPNTEAFF	TGTGCCAGCAGTGAGACGGGACCGAACACTGAAGCTTTCTTT
TRBJ2-7	TRBV5-1	.	15	.	CASSLSGLHFYEQYF	TGCGCCAGCAGCTTGTCTGGCCTGCACTTCTACGAGCAGTACTTC
TRBJ1-5	TRBV5-1	TRBD1	19	once	CASATAPGTEVCSNQPQHF	TGCGCCAGCGCCACCGCACCCGGGACAGAGGTTTGTAGCAATCAGCCCCAGCATTTT
TRBJ2-1	TRBV7-8	.	16	.	CASSWRDFSSYNEQFF	TGTGCCAGCAGCTGGAGGGACTTCAGCTCCTACAATGAGCAGTTCTTC
TRBJ2-7	TRBV13	.	15	.	CASSPGIFRAYEQYF	TGTGCCAGCAGCCCCGGGATTTTTCGGGCCTACGAGCAGTACTTC
TRBJ2-2	TRBV4-1	.	14	.	CASRTGRYTGELFF	TGCGCCAGCAGGACGGGACGGTACACCGGGGAGCTGTTTTTT
TRBJ1-5	TRBV28	.	13	.	CASRGGFNQPQHF	TGTGCCAGTAGGGGGGGGTTTAATCAGCCCCAGCATTTT
TRBJ2-7	TRBV7-8	TRBD1	21	.	CASSFFSDRGRMAGTSYEQYF	TGTGCCAGCAGCTTCTTTTCTGACAGGGGGCGTATGGCGGGAACCTCCTACGAGCAGTACTTC
TRBJ2-7	TRBV11-2	.	14	.	CASSFSTGFYEQYF	TGTGCCAGCAGCTTTTCGACAGGCTTCTACGAGCAGTACTTC
TRBJ2-1	TRBV28	.	16	.	CASSLQEGASYNEQFF	TGTGCCAGCAGTTTACAGGAGGGGGCTTCCTACAATGAGCAGTTCTTC
TRBJ2-7	TRBV6-1	TRBD1	14	.	CASSSQGQDYEQYF	TGTGCCAGCAGTTCTCAGGGACAGGACTACGAGCAGTACTTC